This T cell receptor beta chain derives from a study of blood T cell repertoires in COVID-19. In the study overall: Samples taken during acute and convalescent COVID-19 were collected in the United States, Italy and Spain. T cells, B-cell-depleted T cells, or PBMCs supplied cDNA or gDNA.

Per the original methods: Reference gene primer amplification gave estimated nucleated cell counts. TCRdb keeps only in-frame clones here, not all; method: immunoSEQ multiplex PCR. Clonal size and the V and J genes are those of that table, whereas D and trimming came from the DNA. The profile shows 120,000 to 150,000 clones, 79% of them singletons. Sequenced: peripheral blood. This TCR came from a man aged 45-65 years with active or convalescent COVID-19.

CDR3 sequence: CASSPPARDRGDGYTF. DNA of the CDR3: TGTGCCAGCTCACCACCGGCCCGGGACAGGGGTGATGGCTACACCTTC. The genes are TRBV18 and TRBJ1-2, with 10 nucleotides matching TRBD1. The CDR3 runs to 16 residues. Germline V lookup: CDR1 KGHSH, CDR2 LQKENI. V was pared by 0 bases and J by 6 bases, with 7 bases of the junction left unmatched.